Given below is one TCR beta chain in context. Its antigen remains unknown. Culture proceeded for more than nine days, and CD4+ T cells were then isolated. Nobody among the vaccine recipients had prior SARS-CoV-2 infection (nucleocapsid antibodies were negative). The authors exchanged half the medium for IL-2 medium on days 3 and 7. The sample is drawn from a study of vaccination effects on CD4 cells after COVID-19. Study-level information: After approximately 2 million PBMC were placed in each well, they were cultured with approximately 10 IU/ml IL-2 and 10 ug/ml peptides.

This CDR3 contains 17 residues. The germline CDR1 and CDR2 sequences are MGHRA and YSYEKL. J lost 5 bases, V lost 1 base, and 14 bases had no gene match. Findings and caveats of the study: By a late point after vaccination, infection- and vaccine-induced clones had shrunk markedly through clonal contraction.

The method was immunoSEQ multiplex PCR; TCRdb's version includes in-frame clones alone and lacks a portion of them. The table shows approximately 58,000 clones, with approximately 80% occurring only once. The sequences come from CD4+ T cells from PBMCs cultured without peptide, collected before COVID-19 vaccination. The TCR originated in a human donor who received a COVID-19 vaccine. This chain joins TRBV4-1 and TRBJ2-7; TRBD1 matches at 7 bases. The CDR3 nucleotides are TGCGCCAGCAGCCAAGCCCCCCCGGGACAGTTCCCCGACGAGCAGTACGTC. It translates to CASSQAPPGQFPDEQYV.